This record covers a single T cell receptor (beta chain). Its antigen remains unidentified. Nothing much larger sits one base from this clone, and base qualities are not available. The data originate from a study of PD-1 blockade in classical Hodgkin lymphoma (dated by TCRdb to the early 2020s). Regarding the research as a whole: Nivolumab dosing was 3 mg/kg intravenously every 2 weeks, continuing until either disease progression or unacceptable toxicity. The study used CyTOF and TCR beta sequencing to define a peripheral blood immune signature of response to PD-1 blockade in classical Hodgkin lymphoma.

Trimmed from V: 8 bases; trimmed from J: 7 bases; junction bases lacking a gene match: 11. The CDR3, from cysteine to phenylalanine, totals 15 residues. Just CDR3 DNA is preserved here, 45 bases in frame from base 1. CDR1 MDHEN and CDR2 SYDVKM are derived from the germline V gene. General study outcomes and caveats: Lower diversity was seen in patients whose nivolumab began less than 1 year after ASCT, and these patients were left out of later analyses so that immune reconstitution would not confound the results. Newly diagnosed patients were reported to have lower baseline TCR diversity than healthy donors, and relapsed/refractory patients were reported to have lower baseline TCR diversity still. A significant rise by C4D1 was seen in CD4+ but not CD8+ TCR diversity (p=0.0027 vs p=0.16), with the rise being most apparent in complete responders (p=0.02). The study covered only a single clinical trial cohort, and the causes of the repertoire differences, possibly disease activity or prior therapy, were still not defined. Trial patients achieving complete response had baseline diversity similar to newly diagnosed patients, whereas partial responders and progressors had significantly lower diversity.

The label giving this sample's time point can be read as: cycle 4 day 1 (C4D1), after more than 5 weeks of nivolumab. Every trial patient had relapsed following autologous stem cell transplantation, and prior brentuximab vedotin exposure was what differed among cohorts A, B and C. The trial cohort included around 56 patients with relapsed/refractory classical Hodgkin lymphoma, and each patient had a best overall response of complete response, partial response or progressive disease. In the multi-cohort phase II CheckMate 205 trial, trial patients received single-agent nivolumab. An independent review committee assessed best overall response by applying the 2007 International Working Group response criteria. PBMCs from the trial were collected at three points: immediately before nivolumab initiation (C1D1), and during therapy at cycle 2 day 1 and cycle 4 day 1. Peripheral blood was collected in 8 mL Vacutainer Cell Preparation Tubes, from which PBMCs were isolated by centrifugation and then cryopreserved.

The Qiagen DNeasy kit was used to extract genomic DNA from unsorted PBMCs and from the negatively selected CD4+ and CD8+ fractions. Amplification of TCR beta CDR3 regions was done by immunoSEQ multiplex PCR with primers that anneal to V and J segments. A synthetic immune receptor repertoire was used to minimize amplification bias, and remaining bias was computationally removed after sequencing. As for how the authors treated the data: Repertoire diversity was quantified as the Shannon entropy index using custom Python scripts. Unsorted, CD4+ and CD8+ repertoires were analyzed separately, except for combined analyses in which CD4+ and CD8+ sequences were merged in silico. A clone was considered expanded if an increase in frequency of at least 2-fold after treatment relative to C1D1 was found, and a pseudocount of 0.5 was applied to clones undetected at baseline. Clones with 0 or 1 copy at C1D1 were classified as singleton clones, and clones with 2 or more copies were classified as non-singleton clones. By matching protein sequences in sorted samples from the same patient, clones expanded in unsorted samples were annotated as CD4+, CD8+ or unknown. Diversity changes from C1D1 to C4D1 were tested in paired samples using Wilcoxon tests. The clones in this table, taken by TCRdb from immuneACCESS, are in-frame only. Not every clone is retained; where verified, under half of the shortfall comes from an unresolved V gene, and the cause of the rest is unknown. V, J and clone size are taken as reported in that table, and D and trimming were inferred from the DNA itself. A total of over 50,000 clones appear in this sample, around 90% of them only once. Of the sample, about 8.3% falls within the top ten clones.

The chain is encoded by TRBV28 joined to TRBJ2-2, and TRBD1 matches 9 of the central bases. Sequencing was performed on peripheral blood mononuclear cells (PBMCs), taken before the fourth cycle of nivolumab. The receptor's source is a human donor with classical Hodgkin lymphoma. The sequenced DNA is TGTGCCAGCCGACCTACAGGGGGCGAGGGCGGGGAGCTGTTTTTT. Translated, this gives CASRPTGGEGGELFF. The CDR3, completed at both ends by the reference TRBV28 and TRBJ2-2 genes, gives the full variable domain DVKVTQSSRYLVKRTGEKVFLECVQDMDHENMFWYRQDPGLGLRLIYFSYDVKMKEKGDIPEGYSVSREKKERFSLILESASTNQTSMYLCASRPTGGEGGELFFGEGSRLTVL.